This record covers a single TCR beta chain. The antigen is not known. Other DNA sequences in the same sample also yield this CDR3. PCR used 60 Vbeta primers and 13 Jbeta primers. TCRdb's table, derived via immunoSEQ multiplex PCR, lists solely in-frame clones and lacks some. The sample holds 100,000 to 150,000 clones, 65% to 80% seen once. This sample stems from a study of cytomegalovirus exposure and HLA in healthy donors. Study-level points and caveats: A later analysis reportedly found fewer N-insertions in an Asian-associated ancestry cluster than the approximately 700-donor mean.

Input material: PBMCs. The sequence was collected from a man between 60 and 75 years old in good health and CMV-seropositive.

This chain's CDR3 is CASSSGQGADTQYF. The CDR3 nucleotides are TGCGCCAGCAGCTCCGGACAGGGGGCAGATACGCAGTATTTT. V usage is TRBV5-1 and J usage is TRBJ2-3; 10 nucleotides match TRBD1. The CDR3 is 14 residues long. V lost 3 bases and J lost 4; bases outside the gene matches: 2. In germline, CDR1 is SGHRS, CDR2 YFSETQ. The entire variable domain, with the rest obtained from reference TRBV5-1 and TRBJ2-3, is as follows: KAGVTQTPRYLIKTRGQQVTLSCSPISGHRSVSWYQQTPGQGLQFLFEYFSETQRNKGNFPGRFSGRQFSNSRSEMNVSTLELGDSALYLCASSSGQGADTQYFGPGTRLTVL.